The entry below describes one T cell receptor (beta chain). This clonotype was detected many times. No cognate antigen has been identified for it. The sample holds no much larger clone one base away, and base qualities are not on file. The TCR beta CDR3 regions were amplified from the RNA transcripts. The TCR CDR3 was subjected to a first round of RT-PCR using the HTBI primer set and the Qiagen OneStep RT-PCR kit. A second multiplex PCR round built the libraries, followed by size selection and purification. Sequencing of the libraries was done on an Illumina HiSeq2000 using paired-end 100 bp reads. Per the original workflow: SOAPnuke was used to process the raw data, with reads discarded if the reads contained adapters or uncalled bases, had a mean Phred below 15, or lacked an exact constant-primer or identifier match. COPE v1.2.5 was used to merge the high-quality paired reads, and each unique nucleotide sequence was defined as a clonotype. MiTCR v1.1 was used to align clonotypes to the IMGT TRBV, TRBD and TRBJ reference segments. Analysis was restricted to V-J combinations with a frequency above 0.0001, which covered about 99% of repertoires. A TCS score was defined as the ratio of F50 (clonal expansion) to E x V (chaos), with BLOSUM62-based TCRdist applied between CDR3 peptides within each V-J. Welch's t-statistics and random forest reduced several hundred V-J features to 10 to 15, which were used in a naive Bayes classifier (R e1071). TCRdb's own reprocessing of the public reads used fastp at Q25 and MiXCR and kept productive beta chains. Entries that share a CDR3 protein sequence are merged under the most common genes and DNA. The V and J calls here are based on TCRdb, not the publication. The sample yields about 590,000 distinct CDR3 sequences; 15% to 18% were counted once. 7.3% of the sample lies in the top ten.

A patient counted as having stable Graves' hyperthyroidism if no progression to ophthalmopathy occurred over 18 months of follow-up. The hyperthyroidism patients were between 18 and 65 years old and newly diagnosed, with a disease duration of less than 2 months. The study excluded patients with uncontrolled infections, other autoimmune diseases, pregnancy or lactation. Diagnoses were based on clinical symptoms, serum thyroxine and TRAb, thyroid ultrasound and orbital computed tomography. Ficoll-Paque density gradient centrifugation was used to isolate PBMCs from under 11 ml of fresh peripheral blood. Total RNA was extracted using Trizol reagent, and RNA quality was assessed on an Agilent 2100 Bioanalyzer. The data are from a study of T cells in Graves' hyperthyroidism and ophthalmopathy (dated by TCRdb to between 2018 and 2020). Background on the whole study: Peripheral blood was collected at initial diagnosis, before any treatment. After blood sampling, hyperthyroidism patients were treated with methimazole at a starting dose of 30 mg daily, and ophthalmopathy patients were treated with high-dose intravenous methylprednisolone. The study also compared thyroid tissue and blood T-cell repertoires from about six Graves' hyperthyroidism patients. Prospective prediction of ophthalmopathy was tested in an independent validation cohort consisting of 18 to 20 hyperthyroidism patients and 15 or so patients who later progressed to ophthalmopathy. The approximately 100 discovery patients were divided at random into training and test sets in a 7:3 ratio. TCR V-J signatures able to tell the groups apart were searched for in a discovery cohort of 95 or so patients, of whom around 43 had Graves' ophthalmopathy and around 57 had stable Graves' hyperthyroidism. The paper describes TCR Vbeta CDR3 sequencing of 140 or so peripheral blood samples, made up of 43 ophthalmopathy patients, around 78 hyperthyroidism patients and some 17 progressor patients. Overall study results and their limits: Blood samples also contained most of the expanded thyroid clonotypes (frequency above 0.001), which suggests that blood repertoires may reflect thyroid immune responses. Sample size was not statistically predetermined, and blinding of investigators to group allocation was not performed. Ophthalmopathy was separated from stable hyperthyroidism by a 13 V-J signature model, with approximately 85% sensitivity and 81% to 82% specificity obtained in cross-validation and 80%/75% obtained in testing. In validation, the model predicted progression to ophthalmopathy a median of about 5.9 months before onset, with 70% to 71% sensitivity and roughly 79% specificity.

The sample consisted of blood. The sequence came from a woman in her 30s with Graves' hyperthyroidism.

CDR3 reads: CASSQGIGQYTEAFF. The nucleotide sequence is given as TGCGCCAGCAGCCAGGGAATCGGACAGTACACTGAAGCTTTCTTT. This sequence uses TRBV4-1 and TRBJ1-1; the D region possibly corresponds to TRBD1 (6 bases align). Sequences MGHRA (CDR1) and YSYEKL (CDR2) are obtained from the germline V gene. V and J lose 3 bases and 3 bases, and a span of 14 bases separates them. The CDR3 numbers 15 residues from cysteine through phenylalanine. Just the 45-base CDR3 DNA is kept, in frame starting at base 1.